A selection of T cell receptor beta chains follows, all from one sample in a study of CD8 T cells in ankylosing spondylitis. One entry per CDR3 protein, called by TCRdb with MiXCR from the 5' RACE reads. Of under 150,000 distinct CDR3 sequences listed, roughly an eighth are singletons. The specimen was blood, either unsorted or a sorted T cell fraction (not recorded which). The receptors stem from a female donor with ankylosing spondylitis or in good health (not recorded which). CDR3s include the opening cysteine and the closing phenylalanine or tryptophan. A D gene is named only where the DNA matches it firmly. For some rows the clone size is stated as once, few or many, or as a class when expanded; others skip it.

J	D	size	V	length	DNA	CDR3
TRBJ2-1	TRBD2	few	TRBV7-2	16	TGTGCCAGCAGCGCCCTTTGGGCGGGAGGGGCCAATGAGCAGTTCTTC	CASSALWAGGANEQFF
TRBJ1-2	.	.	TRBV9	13	TGTGCCAGCAGTACCACGTCTACAGCCGTCTACACCTTC	CASSTTSTAVYTF
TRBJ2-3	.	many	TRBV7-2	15	TGTGCCAGCAGCTTAGTGGGCCTAGCGTCCGATACGCAGTATTTT	CASSLVGLASDTQYF
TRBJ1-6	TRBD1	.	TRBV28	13	TGTGCCCCGCGTCCGGGACAGGACTCACCCCTCCACTTT	CAPRPGQDSPLHF
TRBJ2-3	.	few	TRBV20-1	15	TGCAGTGCTAGAGAAGGTGGCCTTGGCACAGATACGCAGTATTTT	CSAREGGLGTDTQYF
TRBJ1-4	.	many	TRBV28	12	TGTGCCAGCACTCCTAATGATGAAAAACTGTTTTTT	CASTPNDEKLFF
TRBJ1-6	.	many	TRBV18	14	TGTGCCAGCTCACCAAGTGTGGCTAATTCACCCCTCCACTTT	CASSPSVANSPLHF
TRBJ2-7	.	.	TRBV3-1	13	TGTGCCAGCAGCCAGGGTCTAGGCTACGAGCAGTACTTC	CASSQGLGYEQYF
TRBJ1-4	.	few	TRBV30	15	TGTGCCTGGAGTGCCCGGGGCTTGTCTAATGAAAAACTGTTTTTT	CAWSARGLSNEKLFF
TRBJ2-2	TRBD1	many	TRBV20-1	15	TGCAGTGCTAATCCGGGACAGATGAACACCGGGGAGCTGTTTTTT	CSANPGQMNTGELFF
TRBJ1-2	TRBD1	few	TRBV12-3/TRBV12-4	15	TGTGCCAGCAGTCCAAGGGACAGGGTCCACGCCGGCTACACCTTC	CASSPRDRVHAGYTF
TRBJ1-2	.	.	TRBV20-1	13	TGCAGTGCTACCTTGGACAGTAACTATGGCGACACCTTC	CSATLDSNYGDTF
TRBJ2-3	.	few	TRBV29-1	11	TGCAGCGTGAAAGGGGTCCATACGCAGTATTTT	CSVKGVHTQYF
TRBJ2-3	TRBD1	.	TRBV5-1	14	TGCGCCAGCAGCTTGGAAGAGGGGGCCGATACGCAGTATTTT	CASSLEEGADTQYF
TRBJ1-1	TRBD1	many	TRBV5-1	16	TGCGCCAGCAGCTTGATGACAGGGGGAACGAACACTGAAGCTTTCTTT	CASSLMTGGTNTEAFF
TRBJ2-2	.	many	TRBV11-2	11	TGTGCCAGCAGCAAAACCGGGGAGCTGTTTTTT	CASSKTGELFF
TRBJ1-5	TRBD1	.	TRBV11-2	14	TGTGCCAGCAGCTACGGACAGGGCAATCAGCCCCAGCATTTT	CASSYGQGNQPQHF